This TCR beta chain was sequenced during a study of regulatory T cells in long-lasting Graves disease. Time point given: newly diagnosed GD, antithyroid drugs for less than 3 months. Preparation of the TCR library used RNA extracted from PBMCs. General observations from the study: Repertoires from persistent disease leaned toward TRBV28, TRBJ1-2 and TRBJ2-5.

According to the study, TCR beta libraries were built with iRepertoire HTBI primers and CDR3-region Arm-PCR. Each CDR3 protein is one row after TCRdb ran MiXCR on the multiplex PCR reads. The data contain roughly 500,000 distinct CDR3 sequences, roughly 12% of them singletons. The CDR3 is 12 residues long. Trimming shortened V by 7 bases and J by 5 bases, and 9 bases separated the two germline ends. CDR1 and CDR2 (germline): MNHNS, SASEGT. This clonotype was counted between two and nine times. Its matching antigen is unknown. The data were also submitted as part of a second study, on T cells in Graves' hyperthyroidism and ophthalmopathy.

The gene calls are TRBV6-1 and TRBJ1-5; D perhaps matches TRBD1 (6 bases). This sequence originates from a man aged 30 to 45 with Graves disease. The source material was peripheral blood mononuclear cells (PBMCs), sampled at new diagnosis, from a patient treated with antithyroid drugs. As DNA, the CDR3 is TGTGCCAGCAACAGGGATCATCAGCCCCAGCATTTT. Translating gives CASNRDHQPQHF.